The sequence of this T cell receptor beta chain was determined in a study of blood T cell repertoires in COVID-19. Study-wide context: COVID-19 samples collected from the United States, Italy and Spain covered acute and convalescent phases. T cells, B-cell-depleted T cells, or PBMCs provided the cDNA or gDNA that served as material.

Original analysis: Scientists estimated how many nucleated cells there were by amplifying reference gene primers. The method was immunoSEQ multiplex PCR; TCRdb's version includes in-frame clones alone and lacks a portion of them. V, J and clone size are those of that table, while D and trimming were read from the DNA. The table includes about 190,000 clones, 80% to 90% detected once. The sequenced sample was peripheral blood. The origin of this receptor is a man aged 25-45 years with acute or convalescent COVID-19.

DNA of the CDR3: TGTGCCAGCAGCTTAGCATCTTCTAACCAGCCCCAGCATTTT. Its translation: CASSLASSNQPQHF. The genes are TRBV7-8 and TRBJ1-5, with D uncertain. The CDR3 is 14 amino acids. V was trimmed by 0 bases and J by 7 bases, leaving 10 bases between them. The germline V gene encodes CDR1 SGHVS and CDR2 FQNEAQ.